The entry below gives a single T cell receptor beta chain sequence along with its context. TCRdb re-called the RT-PCR reads with MiXCR, one entry per CDR3 protein. The sample consists of fewer than 800,000 distinct CDR3 sequences, 14% of them appearing once. Germline CDR1 MNHEY, CDR2 SVGEGT. The CDR3 contains 19 residues. V lost 6 bases and J 0 bases, leaving 24 bases between the germline ends. Sequencing was carried out using memory CD4+ T cells from blood. The V and J genes are TRBV6-2 or TRBV6-3 and TRBJ1-5, with D possibly being TRBD1 (6 bases). The sequence was collected from a female donor in good health, serving as a healthy control. The CDR3 reads CASRLAGENVLYSNQPQHF. CDR3 nucleotides: TGTGCCAGCAGACTTGCAGGGGAAAATGTCCTCTATAGCAATCAGCCCCAGCATTTT.